The 32 T cell receptor beta chains below come from one sample, sequenced in a study of blood T cell repertoires in COVID-19. The assay was immunoSEQ multiplex PCR, and TCRdb's table has in-frame clones only and misses some. The table lists approximately 500,000 clones, 70% to 90% of them singletons. The sequenced material came from PBMCs or T cells enriched from blood (not recorded which). The receptor source for this set is a woman in her thirties or forties who had recovered from COVID-19.

The J gene is TRBJ2-1, the V gene TRBV15; 10 bases match TRBD1. The CDR3 contains 14 residues. The ends lost 3 bases at V and 9 bases at J; junction bases unmatched: 5. The germline gives CDR1 LNHNV, CDR2 YYDKDF (reference sequence). The CDR3 DNA reads as TGTGCCACCAGCAGCGGGACAGGGGCCAGTGAGCAGTTCTTC. This gives the protein CATSSGTGASEQFF.

The chain is built from TRBV19 and TRBJ1-2; 8 nucleotides line up with TRBD1. Germline loops: CDR1 LNHDA, CDR2 SQIVND (reference sequence). There are 14 residues in the CDR3. The V segment lost 1 base and the J segment 4 bases; nucleotides outside the gene matches: 2. Written as DNA, the CDR3 is TGTGCCAGTAGTATAGGGGACAGGATCTATGGCTACACCTTC. Its translation is CASSIGDRIYGYTF.

This sequence joins TRBV24-1 and TRBJ2-7; 7 bases map to TRBD1. Trimming cost V 3 bases and J 4 bases; bases outside gene matches: 11. Germline CDR1 is KGHDR and CDR2 is SFDVKD. The CDR3 has 16 residues. CDR3 sequence (DNA): TGTGCCACCAGTGATCCCAGGGGGAGCCTAGGATACGAGCAGTACTTC. This sequence encodes CATSDPRGSLGYEQYF.

The chain recombines TRBV30 with TRBJ1-3; tentative D call: TRBD1 (6 bases). CDR1 and CDR2 from the germline V gene are GTSNPN and SVGIG (reference sequence). Trimming took off 5 bases at V and 2 bases at J, with 10 bases between the two ends. The CDR3 spans 13 residues. The CDR3 region is CAWDDRPGNTIYF. CDR3 coding DNA: TGTGCCTGGGACGACAGGCCTGGAAACACCATATATTTT.

This chain connects TRBV5-1 to TRBJ2-7, with 7 bases fitting TRBD1. This CDR3 has 15 amino acids. From germline, CDR1 is SGHRS and CDR2 YFSETQ. V dropped 0 bases and J dropped 7; count of bases not matched to a gene: 10. CDR3 sequence: CASSLVWDRPREQYF. Here the CDR3 DNA reads TGCGCCAGCAGCTTGGTTTGGGACAGACCCCGAGAGCAGTACTTC. Full variable domain (rest looked up from reference TRBV5-1 and TRBJ2-7): KAGVTQTPRYLIKTRGQQVTLSCSPISGHRSVSWYQQTPGQGLQFLFEYFSETQRNKGNFPGRFSGRQFSNSRSEMNVSTLELGDSALYLCASSLVWDRPREQYFGPGTRLTVT.

This clone was observed a handful of times. The rearrangement uses TRBV2 and TRBJ2-2; maybe TRBD2 (6 bases). This CDR3 region has 16 residues. V was clipped by 3 bases and J by 4 bases, with 15 bases between them. The V gene's germline CDR1 is SNHLY and CDR2 FYNNEI. The CDR3 protein is CASSELATPGTGELFF. CDR3 nucleotide sequence: TGTGCCAGCAGTGAGCTAGCGACTCCGGGCACCGGGGAGCTGTTTTTT. The variable domain in full, completed from reference TRBV2 and TRBJ2-2, reads EPEVTQTPSHQVTQMGQEVILRCVPISNHLYFYWYRQILGQKVEFLVSFYNNEISEKSEIFDDQFSVERPDGSNFTLKIRSTKLEDSAMYFCASSELATPGTGELFFGEGSRLTVL.

The chain links TRBV6-2 or TRBV6-3 to TRBJ2-7; 7 positions match TRBD1. The V gene end was trimmed by 6 bases and the J gene end by 4 bases; junction bases not matched to a gene: 9. The CDR3 spans 14 residues. Germline-derived CDR1 and CDR2 are MNHEY and SVGEGT. CDR3 loop: CASSTRTGAYEQYF. The CDR3 region has the DNA TGTGCCAGCAGCACCAGGACAGGCGCGTACGAGCAGTACTTC.

The chain recombines TRBV5-4 with TRBJ2-2, with a tentative D call TRBD1 (6 bases). Trimming stripped 2 bases from V and 1 base from J, with 9 bases between. CDR3 length: 15 residues. The germline V gene encodes CDR1 SGHNT and CDR2 YYREEE (reference sequence). CDR3 sequence reads: CASSFTQGNTGELFF. DNA of the CDR3: TGTGCCAGCAGCTTTACACAGGGGAACACCGGGGAGCTGTTTTTT.

The CDR3 DNA reads as TGTGCCAGCAGTGTTGGGCAGGGGTACTATGGCTACACCTTC. Its protein product is CASSVGQGYYGYTF. V usage is TRBV2 and J usage is TRBJ1-2; D possibly corresponds to TRBD1 (6 bases). Germline CDR1 SNHLY, CDR2 FYNNEI. V was pared by 4 bases and J by 3 bases, with 12 bases between. The CDR3 has 14 residues.

Turning to this clone: The sample has other DNA sequences that encode this CDR3 too. This rearrangement joins TRBV9 to TRBJ2-1; perhaps TRBD2 as D (6 bases). CDR1 is SGDLS and CDR2 is YYNGEE in the germline V gene. V lost 0 bases to trimming and J lost 10 bases, with 11 bases between them. This CDR3 is 13 amino acids long. This CDR3 reads CASSVGGGNEQFF. The CDR3 DNA is TGTGCCAGCAGCGTAGGAGGCGGGAACGAGCAGTTCTTC.

This clone was detected only a few times. V is TRBV19 and J is TRBJ1-2; 7 bases are shared with TRBD1. The germline CDR1 and CDR2 sequences are LNHDA and SQIVND (reference sequence). J lost 4 bases, V lost 3 bases, and 8 bases had no gene match. The CDR3 has 15 amino acids. DNA of the CDR3: TGTGCCAGTAGTATGGGACAGCCTCCATTCTATGGCTACACCTTC. As protein: CASSMGQPPFYGYTF. Drawing the rest from reference TRBV19 and TRBJ1-2, the complete variable domain is DGGITQSPKYLFRKEGQNVTLSCEQNLNHDAMYWYRQDPGQGLRLIYYSQIVNDFQKGDIAEGYSVSREKKESFPLTVTSAQKNPTAFYLCASSMGQPPFYGYTFGSGTRLTVV.

This clone has just a few counts. The chain employs TRBV29-1 and TRBJ2-5, with TRBD2 matching over 14 bases. This CDR3 comprises 14 residues. CDR1 SQVTM and CDR2 ANQGSEA come from the germline V gene. The V and J ends lost 7 bases and 5 bases, in that order; junction bases with no gene match: 6. CDR3 DNA sequence: TGCAGCGCTGGGGGACTAGCGGGAGTGGAGACCCAGTACTTC. This sequence encodes CSAGGLAGVETQYF.

This chain uses TRBV24-1 with TRBJ2-3, with D perhaps matching TRBD2 (6 bases). Germline assignment: CDR1 KGHDR and CDR2 SFDVKD. Trimming took off 5 bases at V and 7 bases at J, with 12 bases between the two ends. The CDR3 is 13 amino acids. The CDR3 DNA follows: TGTGCCACCAGTGCATCCGGACTAAATACGCAGTATTTT. Its translation is CATSASGLNTQYF.

The rearrangement joins TRBV7-9 to TRBJ2-1; the match to TRBD2 covers 13 bases. The germline CDR1 and CDR2 sequences are SEHNR and FQNEAQ (reference sequence). V was pared by 4 bases and J by 7 bases, with 10 bases of the junction left unmatched. This CDR3 spans 17 amino acids. The CDR3: CASSSLFGTSGTNEQFF. In DNA form, the CDR3 reads TGTGCCAGCAGCTCTCTGTTCGGGACTAGCGGGACAAATGAGCAGTTCTTC.

The rearrangement uses TRBV2 and TRBJ2-5; 11 bases map to TRBD1. Germline trimming cut 2 bases from V and 5 bases from J; bases unmatched to any gene: 4. The CDR3 extends over 15 amino acids. From germline, CDR1 is SNHLY and CDR2 FYNNEI. CDR3 nucleotide sequence: TGTGCCAGCAGTGAACCCGGGACAGGGGGGGAGACCCAGTACTTC. Its translation: CASSEPGTGGETQYF.

V usage is TRBV18 and J usage is TRBJ1-1, with D unresolved. The CDR3 contains 15 residues. Germline CDR1 KGHSH, CDR2 LQKENI. The V and J ends lost 5 bases and 3 bases respectively, with 16 bases between them. The CDR3 loop reads CASSSAPLSDTEAFF. In DNA, the CDR3 is TGTGCCAGCTCATCCGCCCCCCTTTCGGACACTGAAGCTTTCTTT.

This clone appeared once. The chain recombines TRBV7-2 with TRBJ2-7; TRBD2 aligns across 8 bases. Per germline, CDR1 SGHTA and CDR2 FQGNSA. V shed 1 base, J shed 4 bases, and the junction held 12 bases outside the gene matches. This CDR3 spans 17 amino acids. This CDR3 is CASSLEEREIPFYEQYF. For the CDR3, the DNA is TGTGCCAGCAGCTTAGAAGAGCGGGAGATCCCATTTTACGAGCAGTACTTC.

As DNA, the CDR3 is TGTGCCAGCAGTTACCTCGCTAGCGGGAGGGCCAATGAGCAGTTCTTC. This encodes CASSYLASGRANEQFF. V is TRBV6-2 or TRBV6-3 and J is TRBJ2-1; 12 nucleotides align to TRBD2. Germline V gene sequence: CDR1 MNHEY, CDR2 SVGEGT. The J segment lost 6 bases and the V segment lost 2 bases, leaving 5 bases of the junction unmatched. The CDR3 has 16 amino acids.

This sequence joins TRBV3-1 (or the pseudogene TRBV3-2) and TRBJ1-1; 7 bases are a match to TRBD1. The CDR3 loop spans 13 amino acids. Germline values: CDR1 LGHDT, CDR2 YNNKEL (reference sequence). The V segment lost 6 bases and the J segment 1 base; nucleotides outside the gene matches: 2. CDR3 amino acids: CASSRTGNTEAFF. CDR3 sequence (DNA): TGTGCCAGCAGTCGGACAGGGAACACTGAAGCTTTCTTT.

The chain uses TRBV7-8 and TRBJ1-2, with a tentative D call TRBD1 (6 bases). There are 15 residues in the CDR3. The V gene lost 2 bases and the J gene lost 7 bases, with 17 bases spanning the gap. Germline V CDR1 and CDR2: SGHVS, FQNEAQ. CDR3 loop: CASSLYVTGGFGYTF. In DNA form, the CDR3 reads TGTGCCAGCAGCTTATACGTGACAGGCGGGTTTGGCTACACCTTC.

The chain has TRBV6-5 and TRBJ1-1; D is uncertain. Trimming pared 3 bases from V and 1 base from J, leaving 15 bases between. The CDR3 is 16 amino acids. CDR1 and CDR2 (germline): MNHEY, SVGAGI. The CDR3 here is CASSYKSRGKNTEAFF. The CDR3 DNA reads TGTGCCAGCAGTTATAAGTCACGGGGAAAGAACACTGAAGCTTTCTTT.

The chain joins TRBV20-1 to TRBJ2-1; maybe TRBD1 (6 bases). The germline gives CDR1 DFQATT, CDR2 SNEGSKA (reference sequence). Trimming cost V 7 bases and J 13 bases, with 17 bases left between them. The length of the CDR3 is 11 residues. The CDR3 spells CSGGPSNSQFF. As DNA, the CDR3 is TGCAGTGGGGGGCCTTCCAATAGCCAGTTCTTC.

This chain links TRBV7-9 with TRBJ2-3; TRBD2 matches at 9 bases. Per the germline V gene, CDR1 is SEHNR and CDR2 is FQNEAQ (reference sequence). J was trimmed by 1 base and V by 5 bases; bases with no gene match: 13. The CDR3 length is 18 residues. CDR3 sequence (DNA): TGTGCCAGCAGCGATCAGTTTAAGGAGCGGGAGGGCACAGATACGCAGTATTTT. Its protein is CASSDQFKEREGTDTQYF. Filled out from reference TRBV7-9 and TRBJ2-3, the complete variable domain reads DTGVSQNPRHKITKRGQNVTFRCDPISEHNRLYWYRQTLGQGPEFLTYFQNEAQLEKSRLLSDRFSAERPKGSFSTLEIQRTEQGDSAMYLCASSDQFKEREGTDTQYFGPGTRLTVL.

The chain employs TRBV18 and TRBJ2-2; TRBD1 agrees at 9 bases. The CDR3 is 17 amino acids. Per the germline V gene, CDR1 is KGHSH and CDR2 is LQKENI. Losses at the gene ends were 5 bases for V and 4 bases for J; bases not matched to a gene: 11. The CDR3 DNA is TGTGCCAGCTCATACGCCGGGACAGGGAGTCTCACCGGGGAGCTGTTTTTT. Its protein product is CASSYAGTGSLTGELFF.

The chain links TRBV7-9 to TRBJ2-1; 7 bases fit TRBD1. The J segment lost 6 bases and the V segment lost 4 bases, leaving 21 bases of the junction unmatched. The CDR3 is 19 amino acids. Germline assignment: CDR1 SEHNR and CDR2 FQNEAQ (reference sequence). As DNA, the CDR3 is TGTGCCAGCAGCTCATCTTTTGACAGGGCCCCACTTTCAGGCAATGAGCAGTTCTTC. This gives the protein CASSSSFDRAPLSGNEQFF.

V usage is TRBV12-3 or TRBV12-4 and J usage is TRBJ2-5, with D possibly matching TRBD2 (6 bases). V lost 10 bases, J lost 3 bases, and 12 bases lay in between. The CDR3 has 12 residues. Here the CDR3 reads CATAGDEETQYF. The CDR3 DNA is TGTGCCACAGCGGGTGACGAAGAGACCCAGTACTTC.

The chain joins TRBV4-3 to TRBJ2-3; D is possibly TRBD2 (6 bases). In germline, CDR1 is LGHNA, CDR2 YSLEER. The CDR3 has 18 residues. Trimming removed 2 bases from V and 3 bases from J, with 21 bases in between. The CDR3, as DNA: TGCGCCAGCAGCCAATCCCCTTCCGGGCTAGCGATAACAGATACGCAGTATTTT. Its translation is CASSQSPSGLAITDTQYF.

The V and J genes are TRBV12-3 or TRBV12-4 and TRBJ1-5, with D perhaps matching TRBD1 (5 bases). This CDR3 has 13 residues. Between the trimmed V and J ends, which lost 7 bases and 0 bases, there was a span of 7 bases. The CDR3 DNA reads TGTGCCAGCACTCAGGGTAGCAATCAGCCCCAGCATTTT. Amino acid sequence: CASTQGSNQPQHF.

The chain recombines TRBV24-1 with TRBJ1-2, with D possibly being TRBD1 (6 bases). Trimming shortened V by 4 bases and J by 4 bases, and 15 bases separated the two germline ends. The germline gives CDR1 KGHDR, CDR2 SFDVKD. This CDR3 contains 15 residues. CDR3 nucleotide sequence: TGTGCCACCAGTGAAGGACAGAACCCCTTCTATGGCTACACCTTC. It is translated as CATSEGQNPFYGYTF.

The J gene is TRBJ1-5, the V gene TRBV24-1; 7 nucleotides align to TRBD1. CDR1 is KGHDR, CDR2 SFDVKD, per germline. The CDR3 is made up of 16 amino acids. After removal of 5 bases from V and 2 bases from J, the junction contained 8 bases not matched to a gene. For the CDR3, the DNA is TGTGCCACCAGTGGAGTTAGTACAGGGGGCAATCAGCCCCAGCATTTT. Translation gives CATSGVSTGGNQPQHF.

Many counts were recorded for this clone. The chain uses TRBV6-5 and TRBJ1-6; TRBD1 is a possible D gene (6 bases). The CDR3 runs to 16 residues. The V gene lost 2 bases and the J gene lost 7 bases, with 15 bases spanning the gap. The germline V gene encodes CDR1 MNHEY and CDR2 SVGAGI. CDR3 nucleotide sequence: TGTGCCAGCAGTTACCCGAGGGGGGGCGAAAATTCACCCCTCCACTTT. Translation gives CASSYPRGGENSPLHF.

The rearrangement links TRBV9 to TRBJ2-3; D possibly corresponds to TRBD1 (5 bases). The CDR3 sequence is 16 residues long. Per the germline V gene, CDR1 is SGDLS and CDR2 is YYNGEE. V dropped 0 bases and J dropped 2 bases, with 13 bases sitting between them. CDR3 sequence (DNA): TGTGCCAGCAGCGTAGTTGGGGCGACTTCCACAGATACGCAGTATTTT. It yields the protein CASSVVGATSTDTQYF.